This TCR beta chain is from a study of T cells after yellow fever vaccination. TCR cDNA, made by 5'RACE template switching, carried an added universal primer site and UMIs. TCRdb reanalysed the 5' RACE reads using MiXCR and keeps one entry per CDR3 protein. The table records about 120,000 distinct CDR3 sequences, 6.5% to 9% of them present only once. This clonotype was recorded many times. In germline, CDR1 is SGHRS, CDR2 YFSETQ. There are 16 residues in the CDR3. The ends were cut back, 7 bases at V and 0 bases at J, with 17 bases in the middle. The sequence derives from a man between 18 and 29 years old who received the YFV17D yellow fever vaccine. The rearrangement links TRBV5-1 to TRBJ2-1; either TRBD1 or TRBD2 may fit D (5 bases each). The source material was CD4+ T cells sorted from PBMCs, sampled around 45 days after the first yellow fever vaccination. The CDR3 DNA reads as TGCGCCAGCCATCGGGGACCAGGGAGCTCCTACAATGAGCAGTTCTTC. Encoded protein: CASHRGPGSSYNEQFF.